This T cell receptor beta chain was identified in a study of T cells in Graves' hyperthyroidism and ophthalmopathy. Study-wide results and caveats: Prediction of ophthalmopathy progression came a median 6.5 months pre-onset. Clonotypes that were expanded in thyroid above 0.001 mostly appeared in blood too.

Amplification of TCR beta CDR3 regions used RNA as the template. The HTBI primer set drove a first-round RT-PCR of the TCR CDR3. TCRdb re-called the multiplex PCR reads with MiXCR, one entry per CDR3 protein. The data contain about 270,000 distinct CDR3 sequences, approximately 14% of them singletons. Trimming took 1 base from V and 8 from J, leaving 12 bases between them. The CDR3 is made up of 14 amino acids. Germline CDR1 and CDR2: SGHTA and FQGNSA. This clonotype was observed many times. Its antigen remains unknown. The V call is TRBV7-2, the J call TRBJ2-1; weak D call: TRBD1 (6 bases). Sequenced material: blood. This TCR was recovered from a woman aged 45-65 years with Graves' hyperthyroidism that later progressed to Graves' ophthalmopathy. The CDR3 DNA follows: TGTGCCAGCAGCTTAGAGCAGGGGTTCTATGAGCAGTTCTTC. This encodes CASSLEQGFYEQFF. Full variable domain (remainder filled in from reference TRBV7-2 and TRBJ2-1): GAGVSQSPSNKVTEKGKDVELRCDPISGHTALYWYRQSLGQGLEFLIYFQGNSAPDKSGLPSDRFSAERTGGSVSTLTIQRTQQEDSAVYLCASSLEQGFYEQFFGPGTRLTVL.